These 26 T cell receptor beta chains were sequenced from one sample in a study of tumor and adjacent non-tumor tissue in lung cancer (dated by TCRdb to the late 2010s). Preparation of the library involved multiplex PCR. The sample was run on an Illumina HiSeq 2500. TCRbeta libraries were constructed through three rounds of nested PCR with primers (Table S4) according to protocols adapted from ARM-PCR. TCRdb reran the public reads through fastp at Q25 and MiXCR, keeping productive beta chains. For every CDR3 protein sequence, its rows merge into one entry that carries the most common genes and DNA. Here the sample has under 250,000 distinct CDR3 sequences; roughly 70% occur a single time. Around 25% of the sample rests with the top ten. RNA was isolated from bulk unsorted tissue, and RNA quality was assessed with a NanoDrop ND-1000 and an Agilent 2100. Sequencing was carried out using lung tumor tissue. These receptor sequences come from a man in his fifties or sixties with non-small cell lung cancer.

The chain joins TRBV5-1 to TRBJ1-2, with TRBD1 matching over 7 bases. Per the germline V gene, CDR1 is SGHRS and CDR2 is YFSETQ. This CDR3 is built from 15 residues. The V gene end was trimmed by 4 bases and the J gene end by 1 base; junction bases not matched to a gene: 7. The CDR3 DNA sequence: TGCGCCAGCAGCCCGGCGGGACAGAGTAACTATGGCTACACCTTC. It translates to CASSPAGQSNYGYTF.

The chain uses TRBV6-5 and TRBJ2-7; D might be TRBD2 (5 bases). This CDR3 is 15 amino acids long. Looked up from germline, CDR1 is MNHEY and CDR2 is SVGAGI. The ends were cut back, 8 bases at V and 3 bases at J, with 20 bases in the middle. CDR3 bases: TGTGCCAGCGGCAATAAGGGAGTCTCTCGCTACGAGCAGTACTTC. The encoded protein is CASGNKGVSRYEQYF.

In this sample, this clonotype turned up a few times. The chain uses TRBV5-5 and TRBJ2-2; 9 bases fit TRBD1. Germline trimming cut 5 bases from V and 5 bases from J; bases unmatched to any gene: 4. The CDR3 spans 14 residues. The V gene's germline CDR1 is SGHKS and CDR2 YYEKEE (reference sequence). The CDR3 is CASRFGQGTGELFF. The CDR3 DNA reads TGTGCCAGCAGATTTGGACAGGGGACCGGGGAGCTGTTTTTT.

This clonotype has just one count. Germline and junction disagree at one end, which may indicate a read error. The V call is TRBV12-3 or TRBV12-4, the J call TRBJ2-1; 12 nucleotides line up with TRBD2. This CDR3 is 15 amino acids long. The DNA of the CDR3 is TGTGCCAGCGGCTCGTCTAGCGGGAGGGACAATGAGCAGTTCTTT. Encoded protein: CASGSSSGRDNEQFF.

As regards this clonotype: A much larger clone differs from this one at a single base, so this may be a read error. The genes are TRBV5-1 and TRBJ1-1, with 7 positions matching TRBD1. This CDR3 contains 16 residues. Germline assignment: CDR1 SGHRS and CDR2 YFSETQ. The CDR3: CASSPRQGIVDTVAFF. The CDR3 DNA follows: TGCGCCAGCAGCCCTCGACAGGGAATTGTGGACACTGTAGCTTTCTTT.

CDR3 DNA: TGCAGTACTCCCAGTCCCCGCGACTCGGGCTACACCTTC. Amino acid sequence: CSTPSPRDSGYTF. V gene TRBV20-1 combines with J gene TRBJ1-2, with unresolved D. Germline V gene sequence: CDR1 DFQATT, CDR2 SNEGSKA (reference sequence). Trimming took 8 bases from V and 8 from J, leaving 21 bases between them. This CDR3 is built from 13 residues.

This clonotype came up a few times. A read error may explain this, as a much larger clone is one base away. Since the CDR3 does not end with the conserved phenylalanine or tryptophan, this likely comes from a read error. CDR3 nucleotide sequence: TGCAGCGTAGCGACAGGGGATGGCTACACCTTA. Its translation: CSVATGDGYTL. V is TRBV29-1 and J is TRBJ1-2; 8 nucleotides line up with TRBD1. The CDR3 length is 11 residues. Losses at the gene ends were 6 bases for V and 6 bases for J; bases not matched to a gene: 3. The V gene's germline CDR1 is SQVTM and CDR2 ANQGSEA.

Details on this clonotype: A read error is possible here, since a much larger clone lies one base away. The chain carries TRBV29-1 and TRBJ1-1; 7 bases fit TRBD1. The CDR3 has 13 residues. Germline V gene data show CDR1 as SQVTM and CDR2 as ANQGSEA. This chain's CDR3 is CSVGTGLNTQAFF. In nucleotides, the CDR3 is TGCAGCGTTGGGACAGGCTTGAACACTCAAGCTTTCTTT.

Regarding this clonotype: A much larger clone lies a single base off, so this may be a read error. The chain combines TRBV4-3 with TRBJ1-5; D is possibly TRBD1 (5 bases). This CDR3 contains 13 residues. Germline values: CDR1 LGHNA, CDR2 YSLEER. The CDR3 DNA reads as TGCGCCAGCAGCCAGGGGGTAAATCTGCCCCAGCATTTT. It translates to CASSQGVNLPQHF.

Worth noting for this clonotype: Sequence at one end of the junction differs from germline and may be a read error. The chain recombines TRBV11-2 with TRBJ2-7, with 11 bases fitting TRBD2. This CDR3 has 15 residues. Germline CDR1 and CDR2: SGHAT and FQNNGV. The CDR3 region is CVSSSTSGGWYERYF. The CDR3 nucleotides read TGTGTCAGCAGCTCCACTAGCGGGGGCTGGTACGAGCGGTACTTC.

The chain has TRBV29-1 and TRBJ1-4; 10 positions agree with TRBD1. In germline, CDR1 is SQVTM, CDR2 ANQGSEA. CDR3 length: 14 amino acids. CDR3 sequence: CCVEGTGDNEKLFF. The CDR3 coding sequence is TGCTGTGTTGAGGGGACAGGGGATAATGAAAAACTGTTTTTT.

For this clonotype: The missing conserved phenylalanine or tryptophan at the end of this CDR3 makes a read error likely. Because the CDR3's place on the DNA is in doubt, the DNA is left out and the CDR3 is given as listed by TCRdb. The chain combines TRBV12-3 or TRBV12-4 with TRBJ1-6; TRBD1, the D gene given by the table, was not confirmed from the DNA. The CDR3 adds up to 13 amino acids, both ends counted. The CDR3: CASRGNYNSPLHL.

This clonotype was detected once. The CDR3 bases are TGTGCCAGCAGCCATGCCCCACAAGGCTTTGGCACCGGGGAGCTGTTTTTT. The encoded protein is CASSHAPQGFGTGELFF. This sequence joins TRBV4-2 and TRBJ2-2, with D uncertain. CDR3 size: 17 residues. The V end lost 3 bases, the J end lost 4 bases, and 18 bases lay between the germline ends. Germline lookup yields CDR1 LGHNA and CDR2 YNFKEQ.

On this clonotype: A read error is possible here, since a much larger clone lies one base away. This chain joins TRBV12-3 or TRBV12-4 and TRBJ2-7; 7 positions match TRBD1. Trimming took 5 bases from V and 6 from J; bases not matched to a gene: 7. The length of the CDR3 is 13 residues. In nucleotides, the CDR3 is TGTGCCAGCAGTCGGGGACAGAATATCGAGCAGTACTTC. Translation gives CASSRGQNIEQYF.

This sequence joins TRBV11-3 and TRBJ2-5; 10 bases match TRBD1. The CDR3 has 14 amino acids. After removal of 10 bases from V and 5 bases from J, the junction contained 10 bases not matched to a gene. Germline CDR1 reads SGHNT; CDR2 reads YENEEA. The CDR3 DNA is TGTGCCATCAGACTGACAGGGGGCTGGGAGACCCAGTACTTC. As protein: CAIRLTGGWETQYF.

Only a few counts were recorded for this clonotype. The V and J genes are TRBV4-2 and TRBJ2-5, with D unresolved. Trimming shortened V by 0 bases and J by 4 bases, and 18 bases separated the two germline ends. This CDR3 has 17 amino acids. Looked up from germline, CDR1 is LGHNA and CDR2 is YNFKEQ. The CDR3 loop is CASSQDFAGSWRETQYF. The CDR3 coding sequence is TGTGCCAGCAGCCAAGACTTCGCAGGTTCATGGCGAGAGACCCAGTACTTC.

Turning to this clonotype: One end of the junction is discordant with germline, which a read error may explain. This chain connects TRBV6-5 to TRBJ2-1; TRBD2 matches 10 bases. The CDR3 consists of 16 residues. Per germline, CDR1 MNHEY and CDR2 SVGAGI. CDR3 in amino acids: CASGLSGGGMSNELFF. The CDR3 coding sequence is TGTGCCAGCGGTCTGAGCGGGGGGGGTATGAGCAATGAGCTGTTCTTC.

The sample holds many counts of this clonotype. The CDR3 nucleotides read TGCAGTGCTAGAAGGCTAGCGGGGGCCAATGAGCAGTTCTTC. Amino acids: CSARRLAGANEQFF. J is TRBJ2-1 and V is TRBV20-1; 10 nucleotides align to TRBD2. This CDR3 comprises 14 residues. Germline CDR1 DFQATT, CDR2 SNEGSKA (reference sequence). With 2 bases clipped from V and 6 bases from J, the junction kept 4 bases outside the gene matches.

In the case of this clonotype: The junction differs from germline at one of its ends, possibly a read error. The chain uses TRBV11-1 and TRBJ1-1; weak D call: TRBD1 (5 bases). The CDR3 has 13 residues. Germline assignment: CDR1 SGHAT and CDR2 FQDESV (reference sequence). CDR3 bases: TGTGTCAGCACGCCCGGGGGGGGCACTGAAGCTTTCTTT. This translates into CVSTPGGGTEAFF.

This clonotype appeared many times. This sequence joins TRBV5-6 and TRBJ2-3, with unresolved D. V was pared by 5 bases and J by 0 bases, with 7 bases between. Germline CDR1 SGHDT, CDR2 YYEEEE. The CDR3 spans 13 residues. DNA for the CDR3: TGTGCCAGCAGTGAGATAAGCACAGATACGCAGTATTTT. The encoded protein is CASSEISTDTQYF. Looking up the rest from reference TRBV5-6 and TRBJ2-3 gives the full variable domain: DAGVTQSPTHLIKTRGQQVTLRCSPKSGHDTVSWYQQALGQGPQFIFQYYEEEERQRGNFPDRFSGHQFPNYSSELNVNALLLGDSALYLCASSEISTDTQYFGPGTRLTVL.

Concerning this clonotype itself: A much more abundant neighbour one base away suggests this may be a read error. V is TRBV29-1 and J is TRBJ2-1; D may be TRBD2 (7 bases). Germline lookup yields CDR1 SQVTM and CDR2 ANQGSEA. The CDR3 extends over 15 amino acids. In DNA, the CDR3 is TGCTGCGTTAGAAAAGGGGGGGCGGTCTACAATGAGCAGTTCTTC. The encoded protein is CCVRKGGAVYNEQFF.

The V gene is TRBV7-2, the J gene TRBJ1-2; D may be TRBD1 (6 bases). The V gene's germline CDR1 is SGHTA and CDR2 FQGNSA. The CDR3 spans 12 residues. V was cut by 5 bases and J by 5 bases, with 9 bases left in between. CDR3 nucleotide sequence: TGTACCAGCAGCCGGACAGTATATGGCTACACCTTC. It codes for CTSSRTVYGYTF.

About this clonotype: Germline and junction disagree at one end, which may indicate a read error. CDR3 region: CSSSRISAYEQYF. DNA of the CDR3: TGCAGTTCTAGCAGGATCTCCGCCTACGAGCAGTATTTC. The chain uses TRBV20-1 and TRBJ2-7; TRBD2 might be the D (5 bases). Germline V gives CDR1 DFQATT, CDR2 SNEGSKA (reference sequence). There are 13 residues in the CDR3.

Comments on this clonotype: Here the CDR3 omits its conserved ending phenylalanine or tryptophan, so a read error is the likely source. J is TRBJ1-1 and V is TRBV12-3 or TRBV12-4; D is unresolved. The CDR3 has 13 amino acids. Trimming took 3 bases from V and 1 from J, leaving 6 bases between them. Here the CDR3 reads CASSFNRNTEAFI. The CDR3 DNA reads as TGTGCCAGCAGTTTTAACAGGAACACTGAAGCTTTCATT.

The J gene is TRBJ2-3, the V gene TRBV11-3; D remains unclear. CDR3 length: 14 residues. CDR1 is SGHNT and CDR2 is YENEEA in the germline V gene. V lost 1 base and J 6 bases, leaving 11 bases between the germline ends. Here the CDR3 DNA reads TGTGCCAGCAGCTTAGGGCTGAACACCGATACGCAGTATTTT. Its protein product is CASSLGLNTDTQYF.

Points on this clonotype: A read error is possible here, since a much larger clone lies one base away. V gene TRBV6-6 combines with J gene TRBJ2-3; D might be TRBD2 (6 bases). The CDR3 is 14 amino acids. CDR1 is MNHNY, CDR2 SVGAGI, per germline (reference sequence). The CDR3 sequence: CASNYGGRTDTQYF. The CDR3 nucleotides read TGTGCCAGCAATTACGGAGGGCGAACAGATACGCAGTATTTT.